This T cell receptor beta chain appears in the sequencing data of a study of T-cell memory formation after mild COVID-19 (dated by TCRdb to 2020 to 2022). For the wider study: Most TCR sequence clusters were specific to one of the two donors. T-cell clones expanding and contracting after mild COVID-19 in two donors were tracked by longitudinal TCRalpha and TCRbeta repertoire sequencing. Two young, previously healthy adult volunteers made up the cohort, one male and one female. Summary of the overall study and its limitations: Some responding clones were detected in pre-infection memory, which suggested that pre-existing cross-reactive memory T cells had joined the SARS-CoV-2 response. Whether the second-wave clones peaking on day 37 were SARS-CoV-2 specific was not confirmed. Balanced CD4/CD8 phenotypes were observed for clones contracting from day 15 to 85, whereas a bias towards CD4+ was observed for a second wave of clones expanding from day 15 to 37. Contracting CD4+ clones were located mainly in the CM and EM memory subsets, whereas CD8+ clones were found to be enriched in EMRA. Only a couple of mild cases were covered in the study, and larger cohorts including severe cases with pre-infection samples were considered necessary.

As encoded in the germline V gene, CDR1 is MNHEY while CDR2 is SVGEGT. From its cysteine to its phenylalanine, the CDR3 spans 16 amino acids. Just the 48-base CDR3 DNA is kept, in frame starting at base 1. V and J lose 0 bases and 5 bases, and a span of 16 bases separates them. The reads were generated on an Illumina NovaSeq 6000. TCRalpha and TCRbeta cDNA libraries were constructed by 5'RACE with constant-segment primers, with sample barcodes and unique molecular identifiers being introduced. RNA was extracted from every sample with Trizol reagent. Libraries were amplified in two PCR steps, with a second sample barcode and Illumina TruSeq adapters added in the second step. Libraries were sequenced on an Illumina NovaSeq with 2 x 150 bp paired-end reads. The paper's processing steps were these. Reads were demultiplexed and collapsed into UMI-guided consensus sequences with migec v1.2.7. Using mixcr v2.1.11, UMI consensuses were aligned to TRA and TRB V and J templates and then assembled into clonotypes. A clonotype was counted as expanded or contracted only if both edgeR and NoisET called the change significant, with noise models trained on biological replicates. For edgeR calls, the cutoffs were a false discovery rate-adjusted p below 0.01 and a log2 fold-change threshold of 1. As an exploratory analysis of dynamics, PCA with hierarchical clustering was applied to max-normalized trajectories of the 1000 most abundant clonotypes. Separately sequenced CD4+ and CD8+ repertoires were used to assign the CD4 or CD8 phenotype of responding clones. Using fastp at Q25 and MiXCR, TCRdb reprocessed the public reads and kept productive beta chains. One record per CDR3 amino acid sequence lists the most common genes and DNA. These V and J calls rely on TCRdb rather than the paper's analysis. Here the sample has roughly 250,000 distinct CDR3 sequences; over 15% occur a single time. Roughly a fifth of the sample comes from the top ten.

This clonotype has more than one count but fewer than ten. The antigen it recognizes is unknown. Per-base qualities were not stored, and no clone one base away is much larger. PBMCs were isolated by Ficoll-Paque density gradient centrifugation. The specimen sequenced was PBMCs or a T cell subset sorted from them (not recorded which). The chain uses TRBV6-2 or TRBV6-3 and TRBJ2-5; the D gene is perhaps TRBD2, from 6 matching bases. The clonotype was recovered from a young man who had mild COVID-19 (a few samples of this study predate the infection). The sample titles of this study are shuffled in the database, so cell type and time point are left out; the donor was told from shared clones. The nucleotide sequence reads as follows: TGTGCCAGCAGTTACTCGAATGGCGGAGGAGGGGAGACCCAGTACTTC. This gives the protein CASSYSNGGGGETQYF.